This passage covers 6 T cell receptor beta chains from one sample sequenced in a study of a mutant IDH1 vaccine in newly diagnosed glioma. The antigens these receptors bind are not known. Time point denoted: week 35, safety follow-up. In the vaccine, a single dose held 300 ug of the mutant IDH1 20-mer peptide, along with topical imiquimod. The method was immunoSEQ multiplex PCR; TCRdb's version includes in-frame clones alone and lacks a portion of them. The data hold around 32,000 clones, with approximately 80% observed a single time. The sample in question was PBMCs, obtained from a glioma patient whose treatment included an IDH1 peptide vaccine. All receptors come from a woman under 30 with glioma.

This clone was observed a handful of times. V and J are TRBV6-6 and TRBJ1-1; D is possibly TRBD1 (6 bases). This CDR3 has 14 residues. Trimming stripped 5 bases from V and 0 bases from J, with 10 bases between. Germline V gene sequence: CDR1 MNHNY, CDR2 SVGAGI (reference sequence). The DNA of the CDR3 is TGTGCCAGCAGTCGACAGGAGATGAACACTGAAGCTTTCTTT. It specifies CASSRQEMNTEAFF.

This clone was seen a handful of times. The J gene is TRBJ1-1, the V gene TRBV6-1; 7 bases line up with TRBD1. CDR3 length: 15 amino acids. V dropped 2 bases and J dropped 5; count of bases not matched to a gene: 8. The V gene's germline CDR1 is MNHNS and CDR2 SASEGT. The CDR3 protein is CASSETSTGRTEAFF. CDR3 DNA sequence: TGTGCCAGCAGTGAAACATCGACAGGGAGGACTGAAGCTTTCTTT.

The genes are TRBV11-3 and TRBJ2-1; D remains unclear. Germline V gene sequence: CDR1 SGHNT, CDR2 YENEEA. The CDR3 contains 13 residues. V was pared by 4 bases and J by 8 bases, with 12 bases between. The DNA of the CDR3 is TGTGCCAGCAGCTCCAAATTGCCGCATGAGCAGTTCTTC. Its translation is CASSSKLPHEQFF.

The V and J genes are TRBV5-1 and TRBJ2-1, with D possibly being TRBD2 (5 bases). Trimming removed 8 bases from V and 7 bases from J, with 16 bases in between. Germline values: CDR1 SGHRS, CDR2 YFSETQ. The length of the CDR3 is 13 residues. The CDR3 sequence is CARSTMRENEQFF. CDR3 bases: TGCGCCAGAAGCACTATGAGGGAAAATGAGCAGTTCTTC.

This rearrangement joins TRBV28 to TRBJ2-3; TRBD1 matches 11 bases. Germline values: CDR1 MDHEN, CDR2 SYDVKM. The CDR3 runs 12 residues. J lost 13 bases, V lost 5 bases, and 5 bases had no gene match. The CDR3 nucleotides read TGTGCCAGCAGTCCGGGGGACAGGGGGAAGTATTTT. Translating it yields CASSPGDRGKYF.

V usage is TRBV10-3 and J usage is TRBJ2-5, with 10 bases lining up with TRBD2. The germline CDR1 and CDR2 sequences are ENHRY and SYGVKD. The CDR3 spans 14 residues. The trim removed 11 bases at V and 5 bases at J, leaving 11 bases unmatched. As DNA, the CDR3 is TGTGCCTCCCGGGGGCTAGCGGGAGCGGAGACCCAGTACTTC. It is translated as CASRGLAGAETQYF.